This TCR beta chain originates from a study of long-term antiretroviral therapy in people with HIV (dated by TCRdb to between 2020 and 2023). Background for the entire study: The earliest samples were collected approximately a decade before the 2015 WHO recommendation for immediate ART, a period when ART was typically delayed until CD4 counts fell. Whether ART initiation and durable HIV suppression were associated with changes in peripheral blood TRB repertoire composition and diversity was tested in a retrospective serial study. A total of 150 to 200 cryopreserved PBMC samples came from approximately 30 adults with confirmed HIV infection and were collected serially over a mean of about 6 years (range 1-12). About 40% of the 30 participants with HIV were female. No cross-contamination during QIAcube processing was shown when test extractions of a monoclonal T-cell line were performed alongside around 30 polyclonal samples.

The immunoSEQ hsTCRB v3.0 assay was used at survey level resolution for TRB variable region sequencing. The target sequencing depth for TRB was roughly 40,000-50,000 T-cell genomes per sample. Pooled TRB libraries were sequenced on an Illumina MiSeq with a v3 150-cycle kit. In the source study's methods: Analysis of repertoires was carried out in R inside a reproducible Nextflow workflow spanning QC, data transformation and analysis. Custom analyses were implemented in LymphoSeq2, an R package for AIRR-Seq data exploration. A handful of samples that produced fewer than 5000 total TRB sequences were removed, so 190 or so HIV repertoires were analyzed. Of the roughly 180 retained HIV repertoires, about 60 were collected before and roughly 130 after ART initiation. Repertoires were downsampled to 5000 TRB nucleotide sequences, with summary statistics averaged over 100 downsampling iterations. Only TRB sequences with CDR3 regions of at least seven amino acids were retained for analysis. Two measures captured diversity: a Shannon entropy-derived clonality score and the Gini coefficient. In the repertoire networks, any two of the top 5000 CDR3 amino acid sequences were linked whenever the two sequences differed by an edit distance of one. For TRB CDR3 amino acid sequences, antigen specificity groups and MHC restriction were predicted with GLIPH2. To flag known associations with CMV, EBV, HIV or tissue antigens, CDR3 amino acid sequences were compared against VDJdb and McPAS-TCR. Pre-ART, post-ART and control groups were compared with Wilcoxon signed-rank tests and Holm-Bonferroni correction. TCRdb limited this immuneACCESS table to in-frame rearrangements with V and J called. A share of clones is missing; checked studies link under half to unresolved V genes, and the rest is unexplained. The DNA was the basis for D and trimming; V, J and clone size are from that table. The sample table records 15,000 to 20,000 clones; 76% of these occur just once. Together, the top ten hold over 14% of the sample.

Inclusion was restricted to participants for whom at least one PBMC sample before ART initiation and at least two post-ART samples were available. Treatment was received in the United States of America by all participants with HIV. Cryopreserved samples of about 0.9-11 million PBMC were thawed and washed before DNA extraction. At the time of the earliest PBMC sample, participants with HIV were aged between about 23 and 54 years. Per participant, PBMC samples came from 1-4 timepoints prior to ART initiation and 2-8 timepoints following ART initiation, for a median of 7 samples. Serial HIV viral load, CD4+ T-cell count, ART history and demographic data were obtained for every participant. A Qiagen kit on a QIAcube was used to extract genomic DNA from unsorted PBMC, with samples processed in batches of 12. With regard to this clone: The antigen it binds to is not known. Per-base quality was not reported, and no clone a single base away is much larger than it.

Paper-wide results and their limitations: Unsorted PBMC were profiled instead of sorted CD4+ and CD8+ T cells because pre-ART samples had limited cell numbers. Starting ART was linked to a significant rise in TRB diversity, yet even with long-term ART the diversity remained significantly lower than in transplant donor controls. The samples span the years 2004 to 2017, and the ART regimens used may be less effective than current regimens. CDR3 length ranges in HIV repertoires were narrower than in controls, and network structure suggested an antigen-experienced repertoire with only a slight naive shift after ART. The repertoire was dominated across all time points by expanded TRB clones identified before ART initiation, although this dominance was seen to fluctuate and to decrease in many PLHIV after ART. No data were available on ART adherence, viral resistance or therapy changes, limiting inferences about post-ART repertoire changes. Owing to limited PBMC availability, only the TCR beta chain was sequenced, without alpha chain pairing.

CDR1 SGHDN and CDR2 FVKESK are derived from the germline V gene. V is pruned by 3 bases and J by 4 bases, leaving 7 bases of the junction without a gene match. The CDR3 holds 16 amino acids from the cysteine to the phenylalanine. Solely the CDR3 DNA is kept, with 48 bases framed from the first base. The specimen was unsorted PBMCs, collected roughly 2.5 years before starting antiretroviral therapy. This sequence uses TRBV14 and TRBJ2-2; the central 8 bases match TRBD1. The sequence derives from a woman aged 45 to 65 with HIV. Here the CDR3 is given as CASSQFGQGLTGELFF. The bases read TGTGCCAGCAGCCAGTTCGGACAGGGCCTCACCGGGGAGCTGTTTTTT.